This entry describes one T cell receptor beta chain. No cognate antigen has been identified for it. One base away there is no much larger clone; base qualities are not given. These data originate in a study of control samples from healthy donors and cancer patients (dated by TCRdb to the early 2020s). V and J lose 4 bases and 5 bases, and a span of 2 bases separates them. CDR3 length: 10 amino acids, cysteine to phenylalanine. Just the 30-base CDR3 DNA is kept, in frame starting at base 1. CDR1 SGHNT and CDR2 YENEEA were looked up in the germline V gene. Library method: the immunoSEQ multiplex PCR assay. TCRdb obtained this table from immuneACCESS and retained in-frame rearrangements with V and J assigned. These tables miss some clones; where compared with another copy, unresolved V genes account for less than half of the shortfall, and the remainder is unexplained. Here the sample has over 150,000 clones; about 94% occur a single time. The leading ten clones occupy around 5.4% of the sample.

Sample: blood. The rearrangement joined TRBV11-3 to TRBJ1-2; no D segment can be confidently identified. The TCR comes from a man aged 35 to 55 in good health. The sequenced DNA: TGTGCCAGCAGCTCTTATGGCTACACCTTC. Its translation reads: CASSSYGYTF.